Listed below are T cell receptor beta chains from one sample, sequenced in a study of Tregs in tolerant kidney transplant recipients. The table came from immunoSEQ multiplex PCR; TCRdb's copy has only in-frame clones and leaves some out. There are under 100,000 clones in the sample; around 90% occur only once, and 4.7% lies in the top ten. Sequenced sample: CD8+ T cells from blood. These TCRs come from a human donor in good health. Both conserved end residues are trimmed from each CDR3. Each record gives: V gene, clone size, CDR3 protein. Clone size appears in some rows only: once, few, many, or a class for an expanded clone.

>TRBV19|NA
ASSIVPGTDTQY
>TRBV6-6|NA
ASSEAGDYNEQF
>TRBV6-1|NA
ASSSGLGELF
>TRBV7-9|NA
ASSLGRYEQY
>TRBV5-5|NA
ASSWDITYEQY
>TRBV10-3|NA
AISEFGAGRSQETQY
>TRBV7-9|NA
ASSTEGPNTEAF
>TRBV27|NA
ASSLVGAGETQY
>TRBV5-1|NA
ASSLGLKGQF
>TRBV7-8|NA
ASSLEFSGNTIY
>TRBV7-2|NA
ASSLKFMDEQF
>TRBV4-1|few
ASSQVGGDSPLH
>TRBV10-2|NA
ASSEGRLKEKLF
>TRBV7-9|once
ASTVTGTGSYEQY
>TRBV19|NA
ASRDLGQHYGYT
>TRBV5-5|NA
ASSLGPDRGAYSNQPQH
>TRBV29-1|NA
SVEPSGALVEQF
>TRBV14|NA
ASTWTSGGGELF
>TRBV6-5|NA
ASSYSSRGDSPLH
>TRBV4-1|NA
ASSQTSGRVHEQF
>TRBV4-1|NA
ASSQHGQNSNQPQH
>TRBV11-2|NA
ASRSPGQGGSGNTIY
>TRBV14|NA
ASSQPGVSYNEQF
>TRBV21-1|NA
ASSPPGGGEPLMNTEAF
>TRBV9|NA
ASSVDGQSTYEQY
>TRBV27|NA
ASRDRGGFTYEQY
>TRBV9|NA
ASSLGVRTPYGYT
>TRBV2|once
ASSESREYKNIQY
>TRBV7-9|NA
ASSWTSQETQY
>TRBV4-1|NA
ASSQGKGFVYGYT
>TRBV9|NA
ASSVNREGVNYGYT
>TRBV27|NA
ASSGGSDNQPQH
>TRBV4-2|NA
ASSFGRLGYT
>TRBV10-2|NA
ASSEPPPGANYGYT
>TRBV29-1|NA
SVPGPGTYNEQF
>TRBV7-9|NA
ASRGGSVTGELF
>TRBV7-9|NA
ASTLAGTDQPQH
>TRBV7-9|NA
ASSPEGGDEQY
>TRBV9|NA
ASSLGLGGSDEQF
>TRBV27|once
ASSLTSTGGTGELF
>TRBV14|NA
ASSPGPGGYT
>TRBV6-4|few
ASSDTSGGANEQF
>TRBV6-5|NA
ASRSLSGRDEQY
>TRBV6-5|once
ASSRLAGYTDTQY
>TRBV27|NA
ASSSQGPELF
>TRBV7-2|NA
ASSPGASGGESSYEQY
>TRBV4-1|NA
ASSQVMAGELF
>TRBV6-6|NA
ASSYSEGRTGYT